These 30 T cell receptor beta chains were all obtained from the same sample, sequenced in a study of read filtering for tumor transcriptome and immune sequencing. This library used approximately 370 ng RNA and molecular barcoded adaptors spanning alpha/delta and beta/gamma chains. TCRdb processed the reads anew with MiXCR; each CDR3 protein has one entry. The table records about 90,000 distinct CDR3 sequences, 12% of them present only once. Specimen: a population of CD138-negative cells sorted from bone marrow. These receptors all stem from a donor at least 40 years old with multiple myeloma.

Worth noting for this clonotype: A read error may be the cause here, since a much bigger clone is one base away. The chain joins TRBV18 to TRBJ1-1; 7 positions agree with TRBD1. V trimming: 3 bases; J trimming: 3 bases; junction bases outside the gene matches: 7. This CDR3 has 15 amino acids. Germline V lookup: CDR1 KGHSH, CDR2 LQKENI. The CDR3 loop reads CASSPAGQLYTEAFF. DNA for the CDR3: TGTGCCAGCTCACCCGCGGGACAGCTGTACACTGAAGCTTTCTTT.

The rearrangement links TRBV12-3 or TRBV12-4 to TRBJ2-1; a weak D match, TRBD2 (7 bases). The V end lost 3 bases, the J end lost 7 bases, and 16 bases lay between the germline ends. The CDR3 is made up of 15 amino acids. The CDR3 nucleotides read TGTGCCAGCAGTTTGACGGGGGGCGGATGGAATGAGCAGTTCTTC. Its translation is CASSLTGGGWNEQFF.

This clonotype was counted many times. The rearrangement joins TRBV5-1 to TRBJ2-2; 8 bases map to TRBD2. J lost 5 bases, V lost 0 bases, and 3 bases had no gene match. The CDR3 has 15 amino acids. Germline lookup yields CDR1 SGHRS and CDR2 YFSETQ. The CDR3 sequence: CASSLEVAGTGELFF. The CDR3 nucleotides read TGCGCCAGCAGCTTGGAAGTAGCGGGAACCGGGGAGCTGTTTTTT.

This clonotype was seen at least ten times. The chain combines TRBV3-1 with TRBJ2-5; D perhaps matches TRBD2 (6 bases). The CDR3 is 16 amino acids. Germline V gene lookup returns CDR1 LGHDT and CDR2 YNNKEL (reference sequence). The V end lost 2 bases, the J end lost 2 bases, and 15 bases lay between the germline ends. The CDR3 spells CASSQRELFPQETQYF. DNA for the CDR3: TGTGCCAGCAGCCAACGGGAGCTGTTCCCTCAAGAGACCCAGTACTTC.

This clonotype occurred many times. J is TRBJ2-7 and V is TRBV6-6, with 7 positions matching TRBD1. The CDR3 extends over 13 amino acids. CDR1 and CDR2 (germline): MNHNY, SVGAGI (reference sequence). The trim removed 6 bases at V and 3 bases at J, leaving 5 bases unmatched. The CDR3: CASSWGQSYEQYF. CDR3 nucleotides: TGTGCCAGCAGCTGGGGACAGAGCTACGAGCAGTACTTC.

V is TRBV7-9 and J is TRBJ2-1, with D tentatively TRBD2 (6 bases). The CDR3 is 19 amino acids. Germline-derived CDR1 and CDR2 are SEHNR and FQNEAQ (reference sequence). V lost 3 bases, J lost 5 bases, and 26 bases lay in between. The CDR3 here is CASSFSAASGTGLNNEQFF. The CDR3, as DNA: TGTGCCAGCAGCTTTTCGGCGGCTTCAGGGACGGGACTCAACAATGAGCAGTTCTTC.

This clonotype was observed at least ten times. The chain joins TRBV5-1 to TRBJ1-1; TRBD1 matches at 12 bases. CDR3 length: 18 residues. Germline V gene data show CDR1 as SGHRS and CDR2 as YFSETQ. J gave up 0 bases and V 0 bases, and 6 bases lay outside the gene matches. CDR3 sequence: CASSLGGGQGALNTEAFF. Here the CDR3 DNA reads TGCGCCAGCAGCTTGGGCGGGGGACAGGGGGCCTTGAACACTGAAGCTTTCTTT. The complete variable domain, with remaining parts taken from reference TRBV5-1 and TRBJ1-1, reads KAGVTQTPRYLIKTRGQQVTLSCSPISGHRSVSWYQQTPGQGLQFLFEYFSETQRNKGNFPGRFSGRQFSNSRSEMNVSTLELGDSALYLCASSLGGGQGALNTEAFFGQGTRLTVV.

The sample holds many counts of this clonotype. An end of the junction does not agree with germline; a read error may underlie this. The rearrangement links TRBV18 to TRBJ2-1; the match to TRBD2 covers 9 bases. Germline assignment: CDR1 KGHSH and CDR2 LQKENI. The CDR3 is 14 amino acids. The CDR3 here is CASPPSGNYNEQFF. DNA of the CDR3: TGTGCCAGCCCACCTAGCGGGAATTACAATGAGCAGTTCTTC.

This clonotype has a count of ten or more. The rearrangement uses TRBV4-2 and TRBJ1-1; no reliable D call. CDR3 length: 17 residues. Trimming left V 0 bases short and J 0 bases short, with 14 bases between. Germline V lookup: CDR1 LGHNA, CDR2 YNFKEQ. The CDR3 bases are TGTGCCAGCAGCCAAGATAGAGAAACAGCCATGAACACTGAAGCTTTCTTT. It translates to CASSQDRETAMNTEAFF.

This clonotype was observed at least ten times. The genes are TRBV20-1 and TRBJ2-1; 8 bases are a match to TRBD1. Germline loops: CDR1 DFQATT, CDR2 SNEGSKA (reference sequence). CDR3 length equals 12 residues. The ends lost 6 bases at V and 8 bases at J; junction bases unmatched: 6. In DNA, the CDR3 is TGCAGTGCCCTAGACAGGGGCGATGAGCAGTTCTTC. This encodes CSALDRGDEQFF.

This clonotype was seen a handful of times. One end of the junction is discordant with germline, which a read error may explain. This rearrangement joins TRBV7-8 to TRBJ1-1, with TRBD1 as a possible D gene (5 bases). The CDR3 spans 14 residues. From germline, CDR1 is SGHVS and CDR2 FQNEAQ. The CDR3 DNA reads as TGTGCCAGCAGCCTCGTGGGGGGGAGCACTGAAACTTTCTTT. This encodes CASSLVGGSTETFF. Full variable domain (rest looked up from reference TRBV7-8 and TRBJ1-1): GAGVSQSPRYKVAKRGQDVALRCDPISGHVSLFWYQQALGQGPEFLTYFQNEAQLDKSGLPSDRFFAERPEGSVSTLKIQRTQQEDSAVYLCASSLVGGSTETFFGQGTRLTVV.

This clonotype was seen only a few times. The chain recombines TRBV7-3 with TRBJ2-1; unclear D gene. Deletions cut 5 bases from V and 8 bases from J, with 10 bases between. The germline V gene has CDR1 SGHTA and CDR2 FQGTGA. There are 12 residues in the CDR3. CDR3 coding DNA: TGTGCCAGCAGCACCTCCTTGGATGAGCAGTTCTTC. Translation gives CASSTSLDEQFF.

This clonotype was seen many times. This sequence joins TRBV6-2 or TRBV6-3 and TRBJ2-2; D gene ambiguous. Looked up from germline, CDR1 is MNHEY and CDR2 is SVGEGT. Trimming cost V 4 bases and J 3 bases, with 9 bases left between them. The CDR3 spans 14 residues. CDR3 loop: CASSSTDYTGELFF. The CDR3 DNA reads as TGTGCCAGCAGTTCCACAGATTACACCGGGGAGCTGTTTTTT.

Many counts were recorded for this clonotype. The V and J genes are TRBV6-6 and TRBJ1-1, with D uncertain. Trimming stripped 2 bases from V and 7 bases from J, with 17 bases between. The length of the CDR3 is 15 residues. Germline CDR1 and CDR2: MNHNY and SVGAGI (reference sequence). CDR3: CASSYPRQVGDEAFF. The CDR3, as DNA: TGTGCCAGCAGTTACCCCCGGCAGGTCGGGGATGAAGCTTTCTTT.

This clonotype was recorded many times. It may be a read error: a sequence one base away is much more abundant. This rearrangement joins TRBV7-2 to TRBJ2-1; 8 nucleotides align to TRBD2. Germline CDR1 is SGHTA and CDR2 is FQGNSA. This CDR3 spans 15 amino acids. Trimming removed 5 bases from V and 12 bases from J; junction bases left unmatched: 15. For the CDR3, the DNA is TGTGCCAGCAGCCGTACCGGGACTAGGACCTATGGGCAGTTCTTC. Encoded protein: CASSRTGTRTYGQFF.

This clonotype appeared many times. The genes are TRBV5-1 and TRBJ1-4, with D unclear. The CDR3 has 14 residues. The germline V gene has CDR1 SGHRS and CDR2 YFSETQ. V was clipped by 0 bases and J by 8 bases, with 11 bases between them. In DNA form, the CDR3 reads TGCGCCAGCAGCTTGGGGAGGCCCCAAGAAAAACTGTTTTTT. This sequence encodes CASSLGRPQEKLFF. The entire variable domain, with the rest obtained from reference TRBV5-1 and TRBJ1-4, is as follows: KAGVTQTPRYLIKTRGQQVTLSCSPISGHRSVSWYQQTPGQGLQFLFEYFSETQRNKGNFPGRFSGRQFSNSRSEMNVSTLELGDSALYLCASSLGRPQEKLFFGSGTQLSVL.

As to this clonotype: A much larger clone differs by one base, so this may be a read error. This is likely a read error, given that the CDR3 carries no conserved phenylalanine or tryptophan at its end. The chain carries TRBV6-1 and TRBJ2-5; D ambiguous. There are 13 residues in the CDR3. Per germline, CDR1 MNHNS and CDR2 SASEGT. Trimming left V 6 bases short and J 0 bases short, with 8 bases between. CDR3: CASRRHDQETQYS. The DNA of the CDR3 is TGTGCCAGCAGACGACACGACCAAGAGACCCAGTACTCC.

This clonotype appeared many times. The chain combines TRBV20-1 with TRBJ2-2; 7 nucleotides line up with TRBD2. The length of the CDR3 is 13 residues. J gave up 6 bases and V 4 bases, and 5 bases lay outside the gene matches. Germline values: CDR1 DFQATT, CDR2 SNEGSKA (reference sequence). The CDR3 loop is CSATSTSAGELFF. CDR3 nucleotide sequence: TGCAGTGCTACCTCTACTAGCGCCGGGGAGCTGTTTTTT.

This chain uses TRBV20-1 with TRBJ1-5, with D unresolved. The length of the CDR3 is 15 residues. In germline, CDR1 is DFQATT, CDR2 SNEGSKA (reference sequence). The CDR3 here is CNAREARASDQPQHF. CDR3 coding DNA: TGCAATGCCAGAGAAGCCAGAGCAAGCGATCAGCCCCAGCATTTT.

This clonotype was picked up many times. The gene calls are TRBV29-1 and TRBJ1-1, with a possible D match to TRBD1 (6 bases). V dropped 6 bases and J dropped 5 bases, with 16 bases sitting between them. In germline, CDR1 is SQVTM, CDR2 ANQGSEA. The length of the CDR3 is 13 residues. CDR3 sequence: CSVGAASSTEAFF. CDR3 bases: TGCAGCGTGGGGGCAGCTAGTAGTACTGAAGCTTTCTTT.

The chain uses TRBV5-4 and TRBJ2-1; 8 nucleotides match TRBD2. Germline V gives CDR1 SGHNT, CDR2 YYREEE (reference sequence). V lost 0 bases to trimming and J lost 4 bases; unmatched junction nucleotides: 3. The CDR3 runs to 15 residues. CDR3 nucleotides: TGTGCCAGCAGCTTGGAACTAGCGGAATACAATGAGCAGTTCTTC. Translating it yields CASSLELAEYNEQFF.

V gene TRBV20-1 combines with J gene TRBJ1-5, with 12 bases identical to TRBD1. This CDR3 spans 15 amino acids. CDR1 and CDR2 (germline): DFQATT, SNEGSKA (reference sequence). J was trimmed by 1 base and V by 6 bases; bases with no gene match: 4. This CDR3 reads CSAGTGGRSNQPQHF. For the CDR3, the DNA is TGCAGTGCCGGGACAGGGGGCAGGAGCAATCAGCCCCAGCATTTT.

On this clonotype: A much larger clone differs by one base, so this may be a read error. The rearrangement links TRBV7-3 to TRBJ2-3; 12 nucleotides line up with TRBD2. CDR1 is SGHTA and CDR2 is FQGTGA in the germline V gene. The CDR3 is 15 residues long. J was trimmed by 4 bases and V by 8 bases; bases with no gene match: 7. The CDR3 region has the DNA TGTGCCAGCGGCTCGACTAGCGGGAGTCCAGATACGCAGTATTTT. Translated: CASGSTSGSPDTQYF.

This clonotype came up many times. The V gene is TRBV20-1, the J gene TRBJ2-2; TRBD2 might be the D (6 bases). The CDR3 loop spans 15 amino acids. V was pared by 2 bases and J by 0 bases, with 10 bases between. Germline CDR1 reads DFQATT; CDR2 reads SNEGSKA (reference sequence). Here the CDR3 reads CSARPGLTNTGELFF. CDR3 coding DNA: TGCAGTGCTAGACCGGGACTTACGAACACCGGGGAGCTGTTTTTT.

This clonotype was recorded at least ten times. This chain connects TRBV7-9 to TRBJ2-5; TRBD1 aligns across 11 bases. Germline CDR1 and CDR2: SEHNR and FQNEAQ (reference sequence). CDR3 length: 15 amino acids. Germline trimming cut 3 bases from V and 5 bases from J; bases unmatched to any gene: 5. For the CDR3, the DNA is TGTGCCAGCAGCTTCGGACAGGGGGCGCGTGAGACCCAGTACTTC. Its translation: CASSFGQGARETQYF.

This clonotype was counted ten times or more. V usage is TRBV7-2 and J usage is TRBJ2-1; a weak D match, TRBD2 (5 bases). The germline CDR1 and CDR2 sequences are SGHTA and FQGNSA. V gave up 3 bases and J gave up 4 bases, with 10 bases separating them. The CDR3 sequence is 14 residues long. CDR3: CASSFPGTYNEQFF. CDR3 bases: TGTGCCAGCAGCTTCCCGGGAACGTACAATGAGCAGTTCTTC.

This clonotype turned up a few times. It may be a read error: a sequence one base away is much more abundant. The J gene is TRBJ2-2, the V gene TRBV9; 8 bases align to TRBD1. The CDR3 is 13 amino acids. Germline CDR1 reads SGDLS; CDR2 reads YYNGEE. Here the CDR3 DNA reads TGTGCCAGCAGCGTGACAGGGGCCGGGGAGCCGTTTTTT. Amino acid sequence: CASSVTGAGEPFF.

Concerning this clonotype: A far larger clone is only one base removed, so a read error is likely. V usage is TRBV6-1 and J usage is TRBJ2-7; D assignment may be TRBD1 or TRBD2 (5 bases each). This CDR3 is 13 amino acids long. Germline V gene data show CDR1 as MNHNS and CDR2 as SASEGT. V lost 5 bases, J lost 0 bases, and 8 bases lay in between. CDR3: CASSYGASYEQYF. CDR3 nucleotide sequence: TGTGCCAGCAGTTACGGGGCCTCCTACGAGCAGTACTTC.

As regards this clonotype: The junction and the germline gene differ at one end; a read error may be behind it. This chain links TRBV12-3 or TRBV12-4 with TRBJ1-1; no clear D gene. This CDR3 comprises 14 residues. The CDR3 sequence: CACSLLGSTTEAFF. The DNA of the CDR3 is TGTGCCTGCAGTTTGTTAGGGTCCACCACTGAAGCTTTCTTT.

This CDR3 reads CASSPKEATGELFF. In DNA, the CDR3 is TGTGCCAGCAGCCCTAAAGAGGCCACCGGGGAGCTGTTTTTT. The rearrangement links TRBV14 to TRBJ2-2; D uncertain. The CDR3 spans 14 residues. Per the germline V gene, CDR1 is SGHDN and CDR2 is FVKESK. The V and J ends lost 4 bases and 4 bases respectively, with 10 bases between them.